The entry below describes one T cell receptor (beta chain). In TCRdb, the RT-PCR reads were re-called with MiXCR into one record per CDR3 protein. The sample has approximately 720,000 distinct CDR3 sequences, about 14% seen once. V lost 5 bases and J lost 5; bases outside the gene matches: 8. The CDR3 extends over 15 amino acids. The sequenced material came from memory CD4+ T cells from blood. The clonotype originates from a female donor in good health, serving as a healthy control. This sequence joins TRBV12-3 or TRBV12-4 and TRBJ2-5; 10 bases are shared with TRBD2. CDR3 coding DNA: TGTGCCAGCAGTCGGAGCGGGGGGGGGATTGAGACCCAGTACTTC. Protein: CASSRSGGGIETQYF.